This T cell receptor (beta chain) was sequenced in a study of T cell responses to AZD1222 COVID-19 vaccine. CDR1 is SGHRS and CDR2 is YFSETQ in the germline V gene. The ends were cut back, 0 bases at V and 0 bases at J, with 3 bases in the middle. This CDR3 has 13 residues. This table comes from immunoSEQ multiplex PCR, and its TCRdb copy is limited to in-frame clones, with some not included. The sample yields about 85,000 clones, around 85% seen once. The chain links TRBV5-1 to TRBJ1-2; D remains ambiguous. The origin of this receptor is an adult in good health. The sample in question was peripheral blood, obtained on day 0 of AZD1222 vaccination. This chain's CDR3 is CASSLVTNYGYTF. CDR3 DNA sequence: TGCGCCAGCAGCTTGGTGACTAACTATGGCTACACCTTC.